This passage covers 10 T cell receptor beta chains from one sample sequenced in a study of blood T cell repertoires in COVID-19. Generated by immunoSEQ multiplex PCR, the TCRdb table keeps only in-frame clones and is missing some. Counted here are approximately 250,000 clones, roughly 90% occurring once; the ten biggest clones make up approximately 2%. The sequencing input was peripheral blood. The source is a young man with active or convalescent COVID-19.

J is TRBJ2-2 and V is TRBV5-4; D uncertain. The germline V and J ends were trimmed by 0 bases and 9 bases, with 12 bases remaining between them. CDR3 length: 14 amino acids. CDR1 SGHNT and CDR2 YYREEE come from the germline V gene (reference sequence). The CDR3 bases are TGTGCCAGCAGCTTGGAGTTAGTTACCCGGGAGCTGTTTTTT. Its translation: CASSLELVTRELFF.

The CDR3, as DNA: TGTGCCAGCAGCTTAGACAGGGGGGATAATTCACCCCTCCACTTT. It is translated as CASSLDRGDNSPLHF. V is TRBV11-3 and J is TRBJ1-6; TRBD1 matches at 7 bases. Looked up from germline, CDR1 is SGHNT and CDR2 is YENEEA. CDR3 length equals 15 residues. With 0 bases clipped from V and 5 bases from J, the junction kept 1 base outside the gene matches. Together with reference TRBV11-3 and TRBJ1-6, the CDR3 gives the full variable domain: EAGVVQSPRYKIIEKKQPVAFWCNPISGHNTLYWYLQNLGQGPELLIRYENEEAVDDSQLPKDRFSAERLKGVDSTLKIQPAELGDSAVYLCASSLDRGDNSPLHFGNGTRLTVT.

The chain recombines TRBV19 with TRBJ1-2, with TRBD1 matching 9 bases. V lost 8 bases, J lost 5 bases, and 12 bases stayed unmatched. Germline assignment: CDR1 LNHDA and CDR2 SQIVND (reference sequence). This CDR3 spans 15 amino acids. This CDR3 is CASDTGTGTTYGYTF. The CDR3 coding sequence is TGTGCCAGTGACACCGGGACAGGGACGACTTATGGCTACACCTTC.

This clone was seen a few times. This chain joins TRBV19 and TRBJ1-4, with a possible D match to TRBD1 (5 bases). CDR1 is LNHDA and CDR2 is SQIVND in the germline V gene (reference sequence). This CDR3 is 11 amino acids long. The DNA for the CDR3 is TGTGCGACAGCAACTAATGAAAAACTGTTTTTT. Residues: CATATNEKLFF.

The CDR3 nucleotides are TGTGCCAGCAGCTTAGTTACGGGACAGTCTCAAGAGACCCAGTACTTC. Translation: CASSLVTGQSQETQYF. The J gene is TRBJ2-5, the V gene TRBV7-8; 7 bases map to TRBD1. CDR1 and CDR2 (germline): SGHVS, FQNEAQ. V was clipped by 1 base and J by 2 bases; unmatched bases: 7. The CDR3 extends over 16 amino acids.

V and J are TRBV21-1 and TRBJ2-7; the D call TRBD1 from the table was never checked on the DNA. TRBV21-1 is noted as a pseudogene. The CDR3 sequence is 15 residues long. DNA for the CDR3: TGTGCCAGCAGCAAGTTGTGGACAGTAGGGGACGAGCAGTACTTC. Its protein is CASSKLWTVGDEQYF.

The chain joins TRBV5-4 to TRBJ2-7; TRBD1 matches at 7 bases. Germline lookup yields CDR1 SGHNT and CDR2 YYREEE (reference sequence). This CDR3 contains 13 residues. V was clipped by 4 bases and J by 6 bases; unmatched bases: 7. This chain's CDR3 is CASSGTGTVEQYF. Here the CDR3 DNA reads TGTGCCAGCAGCGGTACCGGGACAGTCGAGCAGTACTTC.

The chain has TRBV19 and TRBJ1-4; possible D gene TRBD1, 5 bases. The CDR3 consists of 14 residues. Trimming stripped 4 bases from V and 2 bases from J, with 8 bases between. CDR1 and CDR2 (germline): LNHDA, SQIVND (reference sequence). The CDR3 nucleotides are TGTGCCAGTAGTACGGACACCACTAATGAAAAACTGTTTTTT. This sequence encodes CASSTDTTNEKLFF.

The chain uses TRBV4-1 and TRBJ1-5, with no clear D. V lost 0 bases to trimming and J lost 9 bases, with 12 bases between them. The germline gives CDR1 MGHRA, CDR2 YSYEKL. The CDR3 is made up of 14 amino acids. The CDR3 DNA follows: TGCGCCAGCAGCCAAGATACGGCCGAGGGGCCCCAGCATTTT. Residues: CASSQDTAEGPQHF.

The chain links TRBV6-5 to TRBJ2-1; D is possibly TRBD2 (6 bases). V dropped 10 bases and J dropped 3 bases, with 16 bases sitting between them. This CDR3 comprises 14 residues. Germline CDR1 is MNHEY and CDR2 is SVGAGI. The CDR3 is CATTLASIYNEQFF. The DNA of the CDR3 is TGTGCCACCACCCTAGCGAGCATCTACAATGAGCAGTTCTTC.